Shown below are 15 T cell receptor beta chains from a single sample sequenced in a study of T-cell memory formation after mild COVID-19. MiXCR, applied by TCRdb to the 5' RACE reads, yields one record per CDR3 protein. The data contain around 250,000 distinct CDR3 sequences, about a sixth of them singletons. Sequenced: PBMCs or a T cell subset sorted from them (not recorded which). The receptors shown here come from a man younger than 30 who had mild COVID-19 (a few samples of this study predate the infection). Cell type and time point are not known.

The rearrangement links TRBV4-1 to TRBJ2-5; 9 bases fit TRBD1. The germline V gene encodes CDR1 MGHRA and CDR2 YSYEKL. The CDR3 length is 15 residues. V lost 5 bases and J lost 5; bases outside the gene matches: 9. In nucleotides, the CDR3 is TGCGCCAGCAGCACCACAGGGGGCGCGGTGGAGACCCAGTACTTC. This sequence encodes CASSTTGGAVETQYF.

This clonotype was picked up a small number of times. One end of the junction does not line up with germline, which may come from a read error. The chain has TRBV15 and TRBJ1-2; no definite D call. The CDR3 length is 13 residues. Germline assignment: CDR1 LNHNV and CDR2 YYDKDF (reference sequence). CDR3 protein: CATSRDPRVGYTF. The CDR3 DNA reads TGTGCCACCAGTAGAGATCCAAGGGTTGGCTACACCTTC.

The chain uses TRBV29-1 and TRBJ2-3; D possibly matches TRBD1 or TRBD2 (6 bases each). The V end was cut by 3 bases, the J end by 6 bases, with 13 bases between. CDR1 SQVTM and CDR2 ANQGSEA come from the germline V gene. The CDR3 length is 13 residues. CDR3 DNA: TGCAGCGTTGAGTCCGGGGGCGGGGATACGCAGTATTTT. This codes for CSVESGGGDTQYF.

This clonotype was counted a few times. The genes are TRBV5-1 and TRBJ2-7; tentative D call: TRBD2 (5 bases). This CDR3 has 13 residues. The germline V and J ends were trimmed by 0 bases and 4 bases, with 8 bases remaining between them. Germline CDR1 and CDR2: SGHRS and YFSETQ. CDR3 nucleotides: TGCGCCAGCAGCTTGGACGGGGTTTACGAGCAGTACTTC. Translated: CASSLDGVYEQYF.

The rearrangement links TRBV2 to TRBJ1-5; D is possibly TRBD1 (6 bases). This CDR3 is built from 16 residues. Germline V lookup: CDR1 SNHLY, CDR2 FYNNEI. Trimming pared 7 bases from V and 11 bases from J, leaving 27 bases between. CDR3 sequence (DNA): TGTGCCAGCACCGAAGATCGACAGGTCCTGGGGTCGGCCCAGCATTTT. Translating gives CASTEDRQVLGSAQHF.

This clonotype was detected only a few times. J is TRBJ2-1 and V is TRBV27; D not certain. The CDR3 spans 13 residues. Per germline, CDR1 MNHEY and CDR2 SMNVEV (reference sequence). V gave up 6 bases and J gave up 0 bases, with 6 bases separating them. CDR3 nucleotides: TGTGCCAGCAGGGACGGCTCCTACAATGAGCAGTTCTTC. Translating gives CASRDGSYNEQFF.

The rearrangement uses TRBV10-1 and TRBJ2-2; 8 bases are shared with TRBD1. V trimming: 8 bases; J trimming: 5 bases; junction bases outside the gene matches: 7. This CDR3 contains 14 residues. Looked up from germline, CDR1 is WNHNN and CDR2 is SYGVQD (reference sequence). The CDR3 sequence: CASSRDRWTGELFF. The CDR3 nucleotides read TGCGCCAGCTCCAGGGACAGGTGGACCGGGGAGCTGTTTTTT.

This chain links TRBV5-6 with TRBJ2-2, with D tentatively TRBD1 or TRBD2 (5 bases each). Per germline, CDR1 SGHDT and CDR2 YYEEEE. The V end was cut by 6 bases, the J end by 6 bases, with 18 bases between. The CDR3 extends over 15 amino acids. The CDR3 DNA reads TGTGCCAGCACCCTGAGAGGGGCTGGTCCCGGGGAGCTGTTTTTT. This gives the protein CASTLRGAGPGELFF.

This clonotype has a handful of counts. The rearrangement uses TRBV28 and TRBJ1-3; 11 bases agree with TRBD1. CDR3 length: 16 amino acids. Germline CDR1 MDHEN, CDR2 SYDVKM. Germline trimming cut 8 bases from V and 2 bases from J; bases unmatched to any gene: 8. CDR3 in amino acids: CASALPGQGAGNTIYF. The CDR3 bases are TGTGCCAGCGCCCTCCCGGGACAGGGGGCTGGAAACACCATATATTTT. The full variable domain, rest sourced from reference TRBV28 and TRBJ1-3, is DVKVTQSSRYLVKRTGEKVFLECVQDMDHENMFWYRQDPGLGLRLIYFSYDVKMKEKGDIPEGYSVSREKKERFSLILESASTNQTSMYLCASALPGQGAGNTIYFGEGSWLTVV.

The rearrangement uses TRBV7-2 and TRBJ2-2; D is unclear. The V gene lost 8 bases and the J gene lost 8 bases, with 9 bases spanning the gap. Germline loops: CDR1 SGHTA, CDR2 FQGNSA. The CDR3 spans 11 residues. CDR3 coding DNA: TGTGCCAGCCCCCAAGAAGGGGAGCTGTTTTTT. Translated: CASPQEGELFF.

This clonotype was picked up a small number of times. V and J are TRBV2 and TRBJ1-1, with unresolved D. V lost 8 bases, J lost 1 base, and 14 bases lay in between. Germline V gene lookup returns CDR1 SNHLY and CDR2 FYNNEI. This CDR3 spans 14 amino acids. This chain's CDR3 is CASEVPSENTEAFF. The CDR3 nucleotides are TGTGCCAGCGAGGTACCTTCAGAGAACACTGAAGCTTTCTTT.

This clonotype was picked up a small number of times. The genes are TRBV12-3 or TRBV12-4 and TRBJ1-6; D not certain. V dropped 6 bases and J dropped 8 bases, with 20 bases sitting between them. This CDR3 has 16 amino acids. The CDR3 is CASRPPWEGHHSPLHF. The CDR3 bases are TGTGCCAGCAGACCCCCCTGGGAGGGCCACCATTCACCCCTCCACTTT.

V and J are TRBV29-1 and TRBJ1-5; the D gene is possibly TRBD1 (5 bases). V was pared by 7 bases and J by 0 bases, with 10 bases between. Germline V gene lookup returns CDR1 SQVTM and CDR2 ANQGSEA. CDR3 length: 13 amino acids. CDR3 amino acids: CSDWGYSNQPQHF. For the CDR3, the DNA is TGCAGCGATTGGGGGTATAGCAATCAGCCCCAGCATTTT.

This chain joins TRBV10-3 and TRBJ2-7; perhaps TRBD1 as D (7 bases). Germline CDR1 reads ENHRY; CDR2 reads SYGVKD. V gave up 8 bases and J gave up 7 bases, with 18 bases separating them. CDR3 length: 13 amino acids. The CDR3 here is CAIAGTARGEQYV. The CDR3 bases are TGTGCCATCGCGGGGACAGCCAGAGGGGAGCAGTACGTC.

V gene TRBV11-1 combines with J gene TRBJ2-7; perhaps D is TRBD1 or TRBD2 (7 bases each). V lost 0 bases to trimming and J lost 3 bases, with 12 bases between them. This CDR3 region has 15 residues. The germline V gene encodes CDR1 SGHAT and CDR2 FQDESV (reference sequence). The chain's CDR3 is CASSLAAGGVYEQYF. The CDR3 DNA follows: TGTGCCAGCAGCTTAGCCGCAGGGGGGGTCTACGAGCAGTACTTC.